This T cell receptor beta chain was identified in a study of T cell repertoires in cytomegalovirus infection. Study-wide context: HLA-B-restricted CMV epitopes that are well studied were used alongside recently identified HLA-C-restricted ones.

The V end was cut by 0 bases, the J end by 3 bases, with 12 bases between. This CDR3 has 15 residues. TCRdb ran MiXCR on the reads and lists one entry per CDR3 protein. The repertoire holds approximately 600,000 distinct CDR3 sequences, with about 40% as singletons. To note about this clonotype: Its antigen is undetermined.

Study findings and constraints: What dominated the ex vivo response were HLA-C-restricted CMV-specific TCR beta clonotypes.

The receptor was derived from a human donor in good health (CMV status not recorded). Some clones in this sample may be carry-over from other donors' samples. The sequenced sample was cultured PBMCs, obtained from culture after CMV antigen stimulation. This rearrangement joins TRBV23-1 to TRBJ2-7; possible D gene TRBD1, 5 bases. TRBV23-1 is given ORF status, its function remaining uncertain. The CDR3 is CASSQSRQDIYEQYF. The CDR3 DNA reads as TGCGCCAGCAGTCAATCGAGGCAGGACATCTACGAGCAGTACTTC.